This paragraph reports one T cell receptor (beta chain). TCRdb keeps only in-frame clones here, not all; method: immunoSEQ multiplex PCR. Of approximately 200,000 clones listed, around 87% are singletons. This sample was included in a study of blood T cell repertoires in COVID-19. Losses at the gene ends were 4 bases for V and 3 bases for J; bases not matched to a gene: 8. The CDR3 is 15 amino acids. Germline assignment: CDR1 SEHNR and CDR2 FQNEAQ (reference sequence). This clonotype was obtained from a woman under 40 who had recovered from COVID-19. The chain combines TRBV7-9 with TRBJ1-2; 7 nucleotides match TRBD1. Sequences were obtained from PBMCs or T cells enriched from blood (not recorded which). CDR3 in DNA: TGTGCCAGCAGCTCCCACAGGGGCAGGGACTATGGCTACACCTTC. It is translated as CASSSHRGRDYGYTF.